The 18 T cell receptor beta chains reported below all come from one sample, sequenced in a study of cytomegalovirus exposure and HLA in healthy donors. The primer mix had 60 Vbeta and 13 Jbeta primers. TCRdb's table, derived via immunoSEQ multiplex PCR, lists solely in-frame clones and lacks some. The repertoire consists of 80,000 to 100,000 clones, with around 81% occurring once and the leading ten covering roughly 3.8%. The sample comprised PBMCs. Receptors originate from a female donor in good health and CMV-seropositive.

Regarding this clone: Compared with germline, one end of the junction differs, possibly owing to a read error. The sample contains more than one DNA sequence encoding this CDR3. The genes are TRBV6-1 and TRBJ2-1; D not certain. Germline V gives CDR1 MNHNS, CDR2 SASEGT. The CDR3 is made up of 12 amino acids. The CDR3 loop reads CASSEVNTAQFF. CDR3 nucleotides: TGTGCCAGCAGCGAAGTGAATACAGCACAGTTCTTC.

About this clone: A junction boundary mismatches the germline segment, possibly from a read error. The genes are TRBV9 and TRBJ2-7; possibly TRBD1 for D (5 bases). Germline lookup yields CDR1 SGDLS and CDR2 YYNGEE. This CDR3 spans 15 amino acids. The CDR3 DNA is TGTGCCGGCAGCGTAGTTCCAGGGCCCTGGGACGAGCAGTACTTC. Amino acid sequence: CAGSVVPGPWDEQYF.

There are a few counts of this clone. The V gene is TRBV5-1, the J gene TRBJ1-4; 8 positions match TRBD1. The V gene's germline CDR1 is SGHRS and CDR2 YFSETQ. This CDR3 contains 14 residues. With V trimmed by 0 bases and J by 5 bases, 0 bases remained unmatched. Here the CDR3 DNA reads TGCGCCAGCAGCTTGGGACAGGGGAATGAAAAACTGTTTTTT. It translates to CASSLGQGNEKLFF.

V and J are TRBV28 and TRBJ2-2; D gene ambiguous. The CDR3 runs to 16 residues. Germline CDR1 reads MDHEN; CDR2 reads SYDVKM. V was clipped by 4 bases and J by 6 bases, with 18 bases between them. The CDR3 sequence: CASSSRNNWLAGELFF. The CDR3 nucleotides are TGTGCCAGCAGTTCGAGGAACAATTGGTTAGCCGGGGAGCTGTTTTTT. Together with reference TRBV28 and TRBJ2-2, the CDR3 gives the full variable domain: DVKVTQSSRYLVKRTGEKVFLECVQDMDHENMFWYRQDPGLGLRLIYFSYDVKMKEKGDIPEGYSVSREKKERFSLILESASTNQTSMYLCASSSRNNWLAGELFFGEGSRLTVL.

The rearrangement joins TRBV5-1 to TRBJ1-1; D gene uncertain. Germline CDR1 SGHRS, CDR2 YFSETQ. The ends were cut back, 0 bases at V and 1 base at J, with 10 bases in the middle. The CDR3 spans 15 residues. The CDR3 DNA follows: TGCGCCAGCAGCTTGGATGGGCAGTCGAACACTGAAGCTTTCTTT. Encoded protein: CASSLDGQSNTEAFF.

CDR3 residues: CASSSTGGEAYGYTF. DNA for the CDR3: TGCGCCAGCAGCTCTACAGGGGGTGAGGCCTATGGCTACACCTTC. The chain combines TRBV5-1 with TRBJ1-2; 8 nucleotides match TRBD1. The CDR3 spans 15 residues. J was trimmed by 4 bases and V by 3 bases; bases with no gene match: 8. CDR1 SGHRS and CDR2 YFSETQ come from the germline V gene.

This clone was seen a handful of times. The rearrangement links TRBV6-6 to TRBJ1-5; D uncertain. V gave up 6 bases and J gave up 3 bases, with 9 bases separating them. The CDR3 is 13 amino acids. Germline V lookup: CDR1 MNHNY, CDR2 SVGAGI (reference sequence). CDR3 in amino acids: CASRWAVNQPQHF. For the CDR3, the DNA is TGTGCCAGCAGGTGGGCCGTCAATCAGCCCCAGCATTTT.

This clone was detected once. The CDR3 protein is CASSYDRGQGNTIYF. The CDR3 DNA reads TGTGCCAGCAGTTACGACAGGGGGCAAGGAAACACCATATATTTT. The chain is built from TRBV6-6 and TRBJ1-3; 10 bases line up with TRBD1. Germline CDR1 is MNHNY and CDR2 is SVGAGI (reference sequence). V dropped 2 bases and J dropped 4; count of bases not matched to a gene: 2. CDR3 size: 15 residues.

V usage is TRBV5-1 and J usage is TRBJ2-5; maybe TRBD2 (5 bases). The CDR3 runs to 15 residues. Deletions cut 2 bases from V and 1 base from J, with 12 bases between. Germline V gives CDR1 SGHRS, CDR2 YFSETQ. The CDR3 nucleotides are TGCGCCAGCAGCTTCGTAAGGGAGAGCCAAGAGACCCAGTACTTC. Encoded protein: CASSFVRESQETQYF.

The CDR3 region has the DNA TGTGCCAGCAGCCAAGATTCAGTTTGGGGAAGCGGTGAAGCTTTCTTT. Translating gives CASSQDSVWGSGEAFF. This chain uses TRBV14 with TRBJ1-1; D ambiguous. CDR3 length: 16 residues. The germline V gene encodes CDR1 SGHDN and CDR2 FVKESK. V was trimmed by 0 bases and J by 7 bases, leaving 18 bases between them.

This clone was seen only once. The chain couples TRBV7-6 to TRBJ2-2, with 14 bases lining up with TRBD2. This CDR3 has 17 amino acids. CDR1 SGHVS and CDR2 FNYEAQ come from the germline V gene. With V trimmed by 4 bases and J by 3 bases, 4 bases remained unmatched. The CDR3 coding sequence is TGTGCCAGCAGCTCGCGACTAGCGGGGGGGCACACCGGGGAGCTGTTTTTT. Its translation is CASSSRLAGGHTGELFF.

The chain is built from TRBV19 and TRBJ1-2, with D tentatively TRBD1 (5 bases). V lost 6 bases and J lost 8, with 22 bases in between. Germline V gene sequence: CDR1 LNHDA, CDR2 SQIVND (reference sequence). There are 15 residues in the CDR3. DNA of the CDR3: TGTGCCAGTAGCCCGTCGGGGGGTCAACTCAGCGGCTACACCTTC. This gives the protein CASSPSGGQLSGYTF. Supplemented by reference TRBV19 and TRBJ1-2, the full variable domain reads DGGITQSPKYLFRKEGQNVTLSCEQNLNHDAMYWYRQDPGQGLRLIYYSQIVNDFQKGDIAEGYSVSREKKESFPLTVTSAQKNPTAFYLCASSPSGGQLSGYTFGSGTRLTVV.

The J gene is TRBJ2-2, the V gene TRBV29-1; 9 positions match TRBD1. CDR1 and CDR2 (germline): SQVTM, ANQGSEA. Unmatched junction bases numbered 10, after V lost 4 bases and J lost 4 bases. CDR3 length: 16 residues. The CDR3 loop is CSVGGVLTGGTGELFF. The CDR3 DNA sequence: TGCAGCGTTGGAGGGGTACTGACAGGGGGCACCGGGGAGCTGTTTTTT.

CDR3 sequence reads: CAWCPNMGGTEAFF. The CDR3 coding sequence is TGTGCCTGGTGCCCAAACATGGGGGGCACTGAAGCTTTCTTT. The rearrangement links TRBV30 to TRBJ1-1, with D possibly matching TRBD1 (5 bases). This CDR3 is 14 amino acids long. With 5 bases removed from V and 4 bases from J, the gap between germline ends came to 17 bases. Germline CDR1 reads GTSNPN; CDR2 reads SVGIG (reference sequence).

This clone was seen a handful of times. The chain carries TRBV7-9 and TRBJ2-7; a possible D gene is TRBD2 (6 bases). Looked up from germline, CDR1 is SEHNR and CDR2 is FQNEAQ (reference sequence). Trimming stripped 5 bases from V and 5 bases from J, with 7 bases between. This CDR3 contains 11 residues. The CDR3 DNA is TGTGCCAGCAGCACTAGCAACGAGCAGTACTTC. Translating it yields CASSTSNEQYF.

The rearrangement uses TRBV2 and TRBJ2-3; 9 bases map to TRBD2. The CDR3 spans 16 residues. V gave up 6 bases and J gave up 4 bases; unmatched junction bases: 11. In germline, CDR1 is SNHLY, CDR2 FYNNEI. The CDR3 region has the DNA TGTGCCAGCAGCCCTTATTTTGGACTAGCGTCAGATACGCAGTATTTT. Translated, it gives CASSPYFGLASDTQYF. Full variable domain (outside the CDR3, taken from reference TRBV2 and TRBJ2-3): EPEVTQTPSHQVTQMGQEVILRCVPISNHLYFYWYRQILGQKVEFLVSFYNNEISEKSEIFDDQFSVERPDGSNFTLKIRSTKLEDSAMYFCASSPYFGLASDTQYFGPGTRLTVL.

The chain recombines TRBV7-2 with TRBJ2-5; D may be TRBD2 (6 bases). The V gene lost 5 bases and the J gene lost 5 bases, with 15 bases spanning the gap. The V gene's germline CDR1 is SGHTA and CDR2 FQGNSA. The CDR3 has 14 residues. The CDR3 region is CASSDPRAGETQYF. The DNA for the CDR3 is TGTGCCAGCAGCGACCCGAGGGCGGGGGAGACCCAGTACTTC.

The chain's CDR3 is CASSPGLGQGIGGYTF. CDR3 sequence (DNA): TGCGCCAGCAGCCCGGGACTGGGACAGGGGATAGGTGGCTACACCTTC. V and J are TRBV5-1 and TRBJ1-2; 10 bases are a match to TRBD1. The V gene end was trimmed by 4 bases and the J gene end by 7 bases; junction bases not matched to a gene: 13. This CDR3 spans 16 amino acids. Germline V gives CDR1 SGHRS, CDR2 YFSETQ.